The clone carrying this T cell receptor beta chain was found a few times. The antigen is unknown. The data were taken from a study of CD8 T cells in ankylosing spondylitis. Libraries of TCR beta came from quantitative 5'-RACE with molecular barcodes. TCRdb passed the 5' RACE reads through MiXCR, listing each CDR3 protein once. The sample records about 300,000 distinct CDR3 sequences, about 20% being singletons. CDR3 length equals 16 residues. The germline V gene encodes CDR1 SEHNR and CDR2 FQNEAQ (reference sequence). V lost 2 bases to trimming and J lost 8 bases; unmatched junction nucleotides: 4. Study-level points and caveats: Blood from ankylosing spondylitis patients appeared to carry a characteristic roughly 8-variant TCR beta motif. A subset of motif variants has previously been described in the synovial fluid and blood of reactive arthritis. Disease-linked clones had a CD8+ phenotype and relatively low frequency in peripheral blood.

Sequencing was done on a sample of blood, either unsorted or a sorted T cell fraction (not recorded which). The V gene is TRBV7-9, the J gene TRBJ2-1; 15 positions match TRBD2. This TCR derives from a female donor with ankylosing spondylitis or in good health (not recorded which). CDR3 DNA: TGTGCCAGCAGCTTACAGGGACTAGCGGGAGGCTATGAGCAGTTCTTC. Its translation: CASSLQGLAGGYEQFF.